This entry describes one T cell receptor (beta chain). The data stem from a study of blood T cell repertoires in COVID-19. Profiled with immunoSEQ multiplex PCR; TCRdb holds only in-frame clones, not every one. The repertoire holds under 200,000 clones, with approximately 86% as singletons. This CDR3 is built from 18 residues. CDR1 and CDR2 (germline): SQVTM, ANQGSEA. J gave up 5 bases and V 2 bases, and 17 bases lay outside the gene matches. J is TRBJ1-2 and V is TRBV29-1, with 10 bases fitting TRBD1. The clonotype comes from a man younger than 35 with acute or convalescent COVID-19. Material: peripheral blood. The CDR3 sequence is CSVERRGDRGHSWYGYTF. The CDR3 DNA sequence: TGCAGCGTTGAAAGGAGGGGGGACAGGGGCCATTCCTGGTATGGCTACACCTTC.